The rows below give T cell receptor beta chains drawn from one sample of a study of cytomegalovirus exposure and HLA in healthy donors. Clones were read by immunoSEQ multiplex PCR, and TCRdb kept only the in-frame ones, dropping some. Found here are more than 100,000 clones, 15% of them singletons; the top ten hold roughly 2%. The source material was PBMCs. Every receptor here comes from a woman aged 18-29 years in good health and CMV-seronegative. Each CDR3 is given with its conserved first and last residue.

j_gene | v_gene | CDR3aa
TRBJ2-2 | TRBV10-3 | CAISGDRNTGELFF
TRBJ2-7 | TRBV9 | CASSVTGVRASEQYF
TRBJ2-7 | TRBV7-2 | CASSLSPASGVYEQYF
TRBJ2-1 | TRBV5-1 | CASSFGLAVYNEQFF
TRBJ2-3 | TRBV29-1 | CSAPQGDTQYF
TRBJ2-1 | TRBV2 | CASREPGLAGVNEQFF
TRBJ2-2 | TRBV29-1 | CSVARPGLAGGQPGELFF
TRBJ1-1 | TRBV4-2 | CASSQEGQTEAFF
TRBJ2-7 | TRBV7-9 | CASSLATGGHEQYF
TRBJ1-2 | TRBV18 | CASSTSSGTGSDTF
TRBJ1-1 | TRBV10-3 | CAISDPRTAPTEAFF
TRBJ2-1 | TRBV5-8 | CASSLGLLYNEQFF
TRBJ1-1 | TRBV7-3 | CASSLQANTEAFF
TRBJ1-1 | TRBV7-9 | CASSLVPGPLVSTEAFF
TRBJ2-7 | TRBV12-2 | CASRGLAPSYEQYF
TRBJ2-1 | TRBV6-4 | CASSVGGLDYNEQFF
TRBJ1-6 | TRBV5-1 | CASSLAGTGYSPLHF
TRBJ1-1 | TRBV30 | CAWGDRGTEAFF
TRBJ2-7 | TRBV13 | CASSGQGYEQYF
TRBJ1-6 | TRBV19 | CASMEGAPNSPLHF
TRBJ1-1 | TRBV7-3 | CASSDGQGGRAEAFF
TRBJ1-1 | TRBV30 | CAWARDMNTEAFF
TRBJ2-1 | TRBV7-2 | CASSLGSGGPMDEQFF
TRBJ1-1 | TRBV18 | CASSVTGNTEAFF
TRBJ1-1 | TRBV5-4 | CASSFEKNTEAFF
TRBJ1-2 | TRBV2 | CASSDGTGAVVGYTF
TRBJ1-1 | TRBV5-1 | CASSADRGNTEAFF
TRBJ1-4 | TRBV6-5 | CASSYDREKLFF
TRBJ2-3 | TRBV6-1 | CASSESGWDTHTQYF
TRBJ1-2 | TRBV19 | CASSMVGQGHGYTF
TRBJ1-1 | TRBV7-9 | CASSLVQDSEAFF
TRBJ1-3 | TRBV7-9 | CASPGPTNTIYF
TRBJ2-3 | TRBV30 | CAWSHSGGTDTQYF
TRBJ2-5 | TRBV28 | CASSFKGGRGMETQYF
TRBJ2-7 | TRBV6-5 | CASSYSLAGAREQYF
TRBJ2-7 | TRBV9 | CASSGTGPEQYF
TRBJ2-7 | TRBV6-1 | CASSEGASGRYEQYF
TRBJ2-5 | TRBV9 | CASSHPGEQETQYF
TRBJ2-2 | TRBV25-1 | CASSELGTGGELFF
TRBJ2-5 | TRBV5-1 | CASSFTPGTSGRALETQYF
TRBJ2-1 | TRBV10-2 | CASSSRTSGRDNEQFF
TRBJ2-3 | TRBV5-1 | CASSLGDRGTDTQYF
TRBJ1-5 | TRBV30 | CAWSRWGGSNQPQHF
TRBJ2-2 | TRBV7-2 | CASSLAPGQGYTGELFF
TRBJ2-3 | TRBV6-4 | CASSADSTLTDTQYF
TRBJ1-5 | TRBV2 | CASSGEGGKIQPQHF
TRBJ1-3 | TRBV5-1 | CASKLAGTGNTIYF
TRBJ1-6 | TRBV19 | CASSIFRGQSAHSPLHF
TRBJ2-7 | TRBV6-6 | CASSYGQGVDEQYF
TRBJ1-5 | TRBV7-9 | CASSLGGTKYQPQHF
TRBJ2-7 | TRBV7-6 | CASSLEMDSSYEQYF
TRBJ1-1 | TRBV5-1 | CASSLWGEGTEAFF
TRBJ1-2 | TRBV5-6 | CASSPGGNYGYTF
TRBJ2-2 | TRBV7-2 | CASSLVGRGIGELFF
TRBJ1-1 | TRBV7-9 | CASRLQGLTEAFF